This T cell receptor beta chain derives from a study of T cell repertoires in cytomegalovirus infection. The CDR3 length is 15 residues. Trimming stripped 3 bases from V and 6 bases from J, with 16 bases between. In its sample, this clonotype was seen a few times. TCRdb analysed the reads with MiXCR anew, one entry per CDR3 protein. This sample yields 200,000 or so distinct CDR3 sequences, of which 28% are seen a single time; 30% to 35% belongs to the top ten. J is TRBJ2-3 and V is TRBV12-3 or TRBV12-4; weak D call: TRBD1 (6 bases). Sequencing was carried out using PBMCs. The sequence was collected from a human donor in good health (CMV status not recorded). Some clones in this sample may be carry-over from other donors' samples. The CDR3 sequence: CASSLDSLGWDTQYF. The CDR3, as DNA: TGTGCCAGCAGTTTGGACAGCTTGGGCTGGGATACGCAGTATTTT.